These T cell receptor beta chains were read from a single sample in a study of OX40 agonist ivuxolimab in advanced cancers. TCRdb keeps only in-frame clones here, not all; method: immunoSEQ multiplex PCR. Of about 60,000 clones in the sample, about 94% were seen once. Specimen: CD4+ or CD8+ T cells sorted from blood, collected in a trial of the OX40 agonist ivuxolimab. All receptors come from an adult with an advanced solid tumor such as melanoma, head and neck, liver or kidney cancer. Each CDR3 is given with its conserved first and last residue. The D gene is left open where the match is weak. The size entry is marked missing in some rows and otherwise reads once, few, many or a size class.

d_call j_call clone_size v_call cdr3_aa cdr3_nt
- TRBJ2-7 - TRBV9 CASSPHYSGAAEQYF TGTGCCAGCAGCCCCCATTATTCGGGCGCGGCGGAGCAGTACTTC
- TRBJ1-5 - TRBV27 CASSLLPGAGNQPQHF TGTGCCAGCAGTTTACTACCGGGGGCCGGCAATCAGCCCCAGCATTTT
- TRBJ2-3 - TRBV9 CASSVVGRDLSTDTQYF TGTGCCAGCAGCGTAGTTGGGCGGGACCTGAGCACAGATACGCAGTATTTT
TRBD1 TRBJ2-5 - TRBV7-9 CASSPRTGRQETQYF TGTGCCAGCAGCCCCCGGACAGGGCGACAAGAGACCCAGTACTTC
- TRBJ1-4 - TRBV2 CASMGRLRDEKLFF TGTGCCAGCATGGGCCGGTTGCGTGATGAAAAACTGTTTTTT
TRBD1 TRBJ1-1 - TRBV30 CAYLQGVTEAFF TGTGCCTACCTTCAGGGGGTCACTGAAGCTTTCTTT
- TRBJ2-7 - TRBV28 CASRGGDSRVFEQYF TGTGCCAGCAGAGGGGGGGACAGCCGGGTCTTCGAGCAGTACTTC
TRBD2 TRBJ2-5 - TRBV19 CASSIGLAGGPPQETQYF TGTGCCAGTAGTATCGGGTTAGCGGGAGGGCCGCCCCAAGAGACCCAGTACTTC
TRBD2 TRBJ2-7 - TRBV28 CASSPGLAGTYEQYF TGTGCCAGCAGTCCGGGACTAGCGGGTACCTACGAGCAGTACTTC
- TRBJ2-2 - TRBV27 CASSPRGAGELFF TGTGCCAGCAGTCCGAGAGGTGCCGGGGAGCTGTTTTTT
- TRBJ2-7 - TRBV29-1 CSVPGSVSGEQYF TGCAGCGTTCCAGGCTCAGTTTCGGGCGAGCAGTACTTC
TRBD1 TRBJ1-1 - TRBV29-1 CSVVRSRGETEAFF TGCAGCGTTGTACGGAGCAGGGGGGAAACTGAAGCTTTCTTT
- TRBJ2-1 - TRBV9 CASSEGGLSYNEQFF TGTGCCAGCAGCGAGGGGGGACTCTCCTACAATGAGCAGTTCTTC
TRBD1 TRBJ2-7 - TRBV6-1 CASGTGGDEQYF TGTGCCAGCGGGACAGGGGGCGACGAGCAGTACTTC
- TRBJ1-2 - TRBV11-3 CASSLDLEDYGYTF TGTGCCAGCAGCTTAGATCTGGAGGACTATGGCTACACCTTC
- TRBJ2-4 few TRBV2 CASSEELGPKNIQYF TGTGCCAGCAGTGAAGAGTTGGGACCAAAAAACATTCAGTACTTC
- TRBJ2-1 - TRBV4-3 CASSRASDPGLSRNEQFF TGCGCCAGCAGCCGCGCATCGGATCCAGGGTTAAGTCGCAATGAGCAGTTCTTC
- TRBJ1-4 once TRBV5-1 CASSLIGVFGGARTGEKLFF TGCGCCAGCAGCTTGATCGGCGTTTTCGGAGGGGCAAGGACGGGTGAAAAACTGTTTTTT
TRBD1 TRBJ1-5 - TRBV7-2 CASSSQTGDNPSNQPQHF TGTGCCAGCAGCTCCCAGACAGGGGATAACCCTAGCAATCAGCCCCAGCATTTT
- TRBJ2-3 - TRBV30 CAWSVGEDTQYF TGTGCCTGGAGTGTGGGGGAAGATACGCAGTATTTT
- TRBJ1-2 - TRBV7-2 CASSWDNDYGYTF TGTGCCAGCAGCTGGGACAACGACTATGGCTACACCTTC
- TRBJ1-2 - TRBV29-1 CSVEDEGYGYTF TGCAGCGTTGAAGACGAAGGGTATGGCTACACCTTC
- TRBJ2-7 - TRBV28 CASSAPYYEQYF TGTGCCAGCAGTGCGCCCTACTACGAGCAGTACTTC
- TRBJ1-1 - TRBV7-9 CASSSFRGAAEAFF TGTGCCAGCAGCTCCTTCCGGGGGGCGGCTGAAGCTTTCTTT
TRBD1 TRBJ2-7 - TRBV19 CASSTGQGSYEQYF TGTGCCAGTAGTACCGGACAGGGGTCCTACGAGCAGTACTTC
- TRBJ2-5 - TRBV27 CASRGWETQYF TGTGCCAGCAGGGGGTGGGAGACCCAGTACTTC
TRBD2 TRBJ2-7 - TRBV4-3 CASSQDGRVGAYEQYF TGCGCCAGCAGCCAAGATGGGAGGGTGGGGGCCTACGAGCAGTACTTC
TRBD1 TRBJ2-5 - TRBV27 CASRRQGAYQETQYF TGTGCCAGCAGACGACAGGGGGCTTACCAAGAGACCCAGTACTTC
TRBD1 TRBJ1-3 - TRBV9 CASSVGGQGFGNTIYF TGTGCCAGCAGCGTAGGGGGACAGGGGTTTGGAAACACCATATATTTT
- TRBJ2-7 once TRBV5-3 CARSLSEKKSSYEQYF TGTGCCAGAAGCTTGTCGGAAAAAAAGAGCTCCTACGAGCAGTACTTC
TRBD1 TRBJ2-5 once TRBV15 CATSGSGQTLETQYF TGTGCCACCAGCGGCTCGGGACAGACTCTTGAGACCCAGTACTTC
- TRBJ1-1 - TRBV5-6 CASSLYLTEAFF TGTGCCAGCAGCTTGTACCTCACTGAAGCTTTCTTT
- TRBJ1-2 - TRBV27 CASSRQTNYGYTF TGTGCCAGCAGTAGACAAACTAACTATGGCTACACCTTC
- TRBJ2-3 - TRBV4-3 CASSQDRAFLGDTQYF TGCGCCAGCAGCCAAGATCGGGCCTTCCTGGGGGATACGCAGTATTTT
- TRBJ1-1 once TRBV4-3 CASSQARKNTEAFF TGCGCCAGCAGCCAAGCGAGGAAGAACACTGAAGCTTTCTTT
- TRBJ2-3 - TRBV27 CASSYRASTDTQYF TGTGCCAGCAGCTACAGGGCTAGCACAGATACGCAGTATTTT
- TRBJ2-7 - TRBV7-2 CASSLVLGQTFSYEQYF TGTGCCAGCAGCTTAGTCTTAGGACAGACCTTCTCCTACGAGCAGTACTTC
TRBD1 TRBJ2-2 - TRBV9 CASSAGQINTGELFF TGTGCCAGCAGCGCGGGACAGATAAACACCGGGGAGCTGTTTTTT
TRBD2 TRBJ2-1 - TRBV15 CATSIVPSGGYNEQFF TGTGCCACCAGCATCGTCCCTAGCGGGGGATACAATGAGCAGTTCTTC
- TRBJ2-7 - TRBV7-2 CASSPFAPTYEQYF TGTGCCAGCAGCCCATTTGCACCTACCTACGAGCAGTACTTC